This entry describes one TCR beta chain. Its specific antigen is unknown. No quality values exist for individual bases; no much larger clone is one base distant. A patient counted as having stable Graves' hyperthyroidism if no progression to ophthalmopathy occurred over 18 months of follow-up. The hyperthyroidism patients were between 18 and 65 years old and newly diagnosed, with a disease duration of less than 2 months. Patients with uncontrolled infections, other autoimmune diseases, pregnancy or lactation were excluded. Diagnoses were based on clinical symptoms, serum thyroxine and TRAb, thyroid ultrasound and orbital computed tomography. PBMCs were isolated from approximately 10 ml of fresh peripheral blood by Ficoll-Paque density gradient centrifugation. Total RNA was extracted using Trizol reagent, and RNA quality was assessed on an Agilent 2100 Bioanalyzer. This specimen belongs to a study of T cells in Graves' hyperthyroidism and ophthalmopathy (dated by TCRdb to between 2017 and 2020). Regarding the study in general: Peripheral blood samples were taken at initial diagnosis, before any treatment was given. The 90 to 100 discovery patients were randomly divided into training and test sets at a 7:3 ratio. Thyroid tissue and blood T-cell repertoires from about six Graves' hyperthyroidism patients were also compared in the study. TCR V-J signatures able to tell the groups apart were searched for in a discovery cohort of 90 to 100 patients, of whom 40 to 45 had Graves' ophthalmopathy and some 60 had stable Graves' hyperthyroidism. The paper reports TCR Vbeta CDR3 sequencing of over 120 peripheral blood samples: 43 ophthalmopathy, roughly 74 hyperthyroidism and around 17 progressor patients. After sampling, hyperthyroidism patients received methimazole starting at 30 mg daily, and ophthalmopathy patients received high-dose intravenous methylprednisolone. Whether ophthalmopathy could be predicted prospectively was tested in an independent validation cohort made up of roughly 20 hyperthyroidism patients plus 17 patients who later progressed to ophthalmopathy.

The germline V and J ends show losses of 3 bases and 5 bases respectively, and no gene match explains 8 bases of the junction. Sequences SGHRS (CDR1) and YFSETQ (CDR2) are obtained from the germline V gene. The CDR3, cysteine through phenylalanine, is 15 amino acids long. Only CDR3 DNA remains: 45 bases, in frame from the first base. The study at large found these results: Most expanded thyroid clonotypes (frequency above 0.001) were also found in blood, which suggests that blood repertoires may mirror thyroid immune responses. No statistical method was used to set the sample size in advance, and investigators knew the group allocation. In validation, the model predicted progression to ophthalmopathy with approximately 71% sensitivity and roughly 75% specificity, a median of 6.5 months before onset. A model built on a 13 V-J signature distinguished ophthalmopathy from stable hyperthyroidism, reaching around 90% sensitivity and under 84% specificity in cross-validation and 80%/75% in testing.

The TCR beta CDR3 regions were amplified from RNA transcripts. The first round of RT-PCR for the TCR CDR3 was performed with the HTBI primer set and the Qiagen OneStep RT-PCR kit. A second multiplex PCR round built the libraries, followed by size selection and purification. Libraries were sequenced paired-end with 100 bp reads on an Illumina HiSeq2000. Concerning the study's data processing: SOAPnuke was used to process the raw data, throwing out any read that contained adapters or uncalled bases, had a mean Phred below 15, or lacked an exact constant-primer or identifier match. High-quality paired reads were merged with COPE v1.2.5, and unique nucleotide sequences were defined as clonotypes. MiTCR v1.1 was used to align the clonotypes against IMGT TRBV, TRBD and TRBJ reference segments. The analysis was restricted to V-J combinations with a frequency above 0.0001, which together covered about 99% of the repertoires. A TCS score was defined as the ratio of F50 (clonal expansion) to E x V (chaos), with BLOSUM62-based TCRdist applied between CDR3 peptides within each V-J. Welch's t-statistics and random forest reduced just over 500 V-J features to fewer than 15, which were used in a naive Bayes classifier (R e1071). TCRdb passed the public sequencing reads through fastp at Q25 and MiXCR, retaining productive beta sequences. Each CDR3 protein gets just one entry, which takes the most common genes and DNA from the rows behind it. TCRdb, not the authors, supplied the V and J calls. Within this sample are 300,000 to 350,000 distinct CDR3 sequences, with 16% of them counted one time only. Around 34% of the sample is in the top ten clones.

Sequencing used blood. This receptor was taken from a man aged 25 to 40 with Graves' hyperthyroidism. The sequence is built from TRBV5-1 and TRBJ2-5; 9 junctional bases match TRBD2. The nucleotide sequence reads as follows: TGCGCCAGCAGCTCGATGGCGGGAGGGCGGGAGACCCAGTACTTC. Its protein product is CASSSMAGGRETQYF. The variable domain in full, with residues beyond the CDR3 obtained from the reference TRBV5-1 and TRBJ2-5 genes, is KAGVTQTPRYLIKTRGQQVTLSCSPISGHRSVSWYQQTPGQGLQFLFEYFSETQRNKGNFPGRFSGRQFSNSRSEMNVSTLELGDSALYLCASSSMAGGRETQYFGPGTRLLVL.